These 18 T cell receptor beta chains originate from one sample sequenced in a study of radiotherapy plus CTLA-4 blockade in lung cancer. TCRdb's table, derived via immunoSEQ multiplex PCR, lists solely in-frame clones and lacks some. The repertoire holds over 85,000 clones, around 88% seen once, with 4.9% in the top ten. The sample consisted of peripheral blood, taken from a patient treated with radiotherapy plus ipilimumab. Receptors originate from a human donor with non-small cell lung cancer that progressed on radiotherapy plus ipilimumab.

The CDR3, as DNA: TGTGCCAGCCGGGGACGAGAGACCCAGTACTTC. Protein: CASRGRETQYF. The chain carries TRBV2 and TRBJ2-5; D may match TRBD1 or TRBD2 (5 bases each). This CDR3 has 11 residues. Looked up from germline, CDR1 is SNHLY and CDR2 is FYNNEI. V was clipped by 8 bases and J by 4 bases, with 8 bases between them.

The genes are TRBV11-3 and TRBJ2-5, with D hard to call. The CDR3 totals 12 residues. Trimming pared 7 bases from V and 5 bases from J, leaving 11 bases between. From germline, CDR1 is SGHNT and CDR2 YENEEA. DNA of the CDR3: TGTGCCAGCAAAAATTTAGGGGAGACCCAGTACTTC. It encodes CASKNLGETQYF.

CDR3 coding DNA: TGTGCCAGCAGCTTAGTACAGGGGGTATACTATGGCTACACCTTC. It codes for CASSLVQGVYYGYTF. This sequence joins TRBV7-9 and TRBJ1-2, with 8 bases fitting TRBD1. The CDR3 spans 15 residues. CDR1 and CDR2 (germline): SEHNR, FQNEAQ (reference sequence). The V and J ends lost 1 base and 3 bases, in that order; junction bases with no gene match: 4.

The gene calls are TRBV7-6 and TRBJ1-3, with 7 bases that match TRBD1. Per germline, CDR1 SGHVS and CDR2 FNYEAQ. V was clipped by 0 bases and J by 2 bases; unmatched bases: 4. The CDR3 consists of 16 residues. CDR3 coding DNA: TGTGCCAGCAGCTTAGCGGTGACAGGGACTGGAAACACCATATATTTT. Encoded protein: CASSLAVTGTGNTIYF.

This clone was seen a single time. This sequence joins TRBV29-1 and TRBJ2-1, with 12 bases that match TRBD2. The CDR3 runs 14 residues. Germline lookup yields CDR1 SQVTM and CDR2 ANQGSEA. With V trimmed by 7 bases and J by 7 bases, 8 bases remained unmatched. This chain's CDR3 is CSGSTSGRANEQFF. CDR3 in DNA: TGCAGCGGCTCGACTAGCGGGAGAGCGAATGAGCAGTTCTTC.

The chain employs TRBV7-2 and TRBJ2-3; 8 nucleotides align to TRBD2. V trimming: 7 bases; J trimming: 0 bases; junction bases outside the gene matches: 6. This CDR3 has 15 residues. CDR1 and CDR2 from the germline V gene are SGHTA and FQGNSA. The CDR3 is CASTYSGTSTDTQYF. The CDR3 nucleotides are TGTGCCAGCACCTATAGCGGGACCAGCACAGATACGCAGTATTTT.

Only a few counts were recorded for this clone. V gene TRBV25-1 combines with J gene TRBJ2-1; the match to TRBD1 covers 8 bases. J was trimmed by 9 bases and V by 4 bases; bases with no gene match: 5. Per germline, CDR1 MGHDK and CDR2 SYGVNS. This CDR3 comprises 13 residues. Here the CDR3 DNA reads TGTGCCAGCAGTGGCAGGGGGCGAGGTGAGCAGTTCTTC. This codes for CASSGRGRGEQFF.

This chain links TRBV6-6 with TRBJ2-1, with D possibly TRBD2 on 5 matching bases. V lost 7 bases, J lost 13 bases, and 20 bases lay in between. Germline V CDR1 and CDR2: MNHNY, SVGAGI (reference sequence). The CDR3 totals 13 residues. CDR3 loop: CASTLTEEIVQFF. CDR3 coding DNA: TGTGCCAGCACGCTTACGGAGGAAATAGTACAGTTCTTC.

The chain joins TRBV2 to TRBJ2-4, with D possibly TRBD1 on 6 matching bases. The CDR3 is made up of 14 amino acids. Germline V gene sequence: CDR1 SNHLY, CDR2 FYNNEI. V was clipped by 4 bases and J by 10 bases, with 17 bases between them. CDR3 sequence: CASSVGHRDTIQYF. The CDR3 DNA follows: TGTGCCAGCAGTGTCGGACACCGGGACACAATTCAGTACTTC.

This clone was seen just once. The rearrangement joins TRBV29-1 to TRBJ2-2; D may be TRBD1 (5 bases). CDR1 SQVTM and CDR2 ANQGSEA come from the germline V gene. This CDR3 contains 13 residues. Trimming pared 2 bases from V and 7 bases from J, leaving 11 bases between. The CDR3 DNA is TGCAGCGTTGAAAGGGGAAGGATCGGGGAGCTGTTTTTT. It translates to CSVERGRIGELFF.

The chain employs TRBV5-4 and TRBJ2-3; D remains unclear. CDR3 length equals 14 residues. Germline CDR1 and CDR2: SGHNT and YYREEE (reference sequence). V was cut by 0 bases and J by 6 bases, with 11 bases left in between. The DNA for the CDR3 is TGTGCCAGCAGCTTGGGGGCGCAGGTCGATACGCAGTATTTT. Translating it yields CASSLGAQVDTQYF.

This chain joins TRBV19 and TRBJ2-7; D not resolved. The germline CDR1 and CDR2 sequences are LNHDA and SQIVND (reference sequence). The V end was cut by 5 bases, the J end by 3 bases, with 11 bases between. The CDR3 extends over 13 amino acids. The CDR3 region has the DNA TGTGCCAGTAGTCTAAGTCCCGTCTACGAGCAGTACTTC. Translation gives CASSLSPVYEQYF.

J is TRBJ2-1 and V is TRBV7-9, with TRBD2 matching over 7 bases. The CDR3 is 15 amino acids. Germline-derived CDR1 and CDR2 are SEHNR and FQNEAQ (reference sequence). J gave up 8 bases and V 0 bases, and 7 bases lay outside the gene matches. The CDR3 is CASSLATGGIYEQFF. Written as DNA, the CDR3 is TGTGCCAGCAGCTTAGCGACGGGAGGCATTTATGAGCAGTTCTTC.

This clone was seen just once. The chain couples TRBV7-8 to TRBJ2-1, with 7 bases aligning to TRBD1. The CDR3 extends over 14 amino acids. CDR1 is SGHVS and CDR2 is FQNEAQ in the germline V gene. The ends lost 5 bases at V and 4 bases at J; junction bases unmatched: 5. The CDR3 protein is CASSPGGRYNEQFF. CDR3 DNA: TGTGCCAGCAGCCCAGGGGGTAGATACAATGAGCAGTTCTTC.

This sequence joins TRBV7-2 and TRBJ1-3; D might be TRBD1 (6 bases). Per germline, CDR1 SGHTA and CDR2 FQGNSA. With 5 bases removed from V and 4 bases from J, the gap between germline ends came to 18 bases. The CDR3 length is 16 residues. The CDR3 protein is CASSTGPGAAGNTIYF. The CDR3 region has the DNA TGTGCCAGCAGCACAGGCCCAGGGGCAGCAGGAAACACCATATATTTT.

This chain joins TRBV5-1 and TRBJ2-7; 8 bases are shared with TRBD1. Germline trimming cut 3 bases from V and 0 bases from J; bases unmatched to any gene: 8. The CDR3 spans 16 residues. Per the germline V gene, CDR1 is SGHRS and CDR2 is YFSETQ. DNA for the CDR3: TGCGCCAGCAGCTGGGCCTCGGGACAGGTCTCCTACGAGCAGTACTTC. It codes for CASSWASGQVSYEQYF.

The genes are TRBV6-6 and TRBJ2-4; D might be TRBD2 (5 bases). The CDR3 length is 14 residues. CDR1 is MNHNY and CDR2 is SVGAGI in the germline V gene (reference sequence). V dropped 6 bases and J dropped 1 base, with 10 bases sitting between them. In DNA, the CDR3 is TGTGCCAGCAGGGAGGAGGAGGCCAAAAACATTCAGTACTTC. This gives the protein CASREEEAKNIQYF.

Regarding this clone: Other DNA sequences in this specimen translate into the identical CDR3. This chain connects TRBV7-9 to TRBJ2-1; D not certain. Germline lookup yields CDR1 SEHNR and CDR2 FQNEAQ (reference sequence). V was trimmed by 3 bases and J by 10 bases, leaving 13 bases between them. CDR3 length: 13 residues. Here the CDR3 reads CASSLPYISEQFF. The DNA for the CDR3 is TGTGCCAGCAGCTTGCCCTACATCTCGGAGCAGTTCTTC.